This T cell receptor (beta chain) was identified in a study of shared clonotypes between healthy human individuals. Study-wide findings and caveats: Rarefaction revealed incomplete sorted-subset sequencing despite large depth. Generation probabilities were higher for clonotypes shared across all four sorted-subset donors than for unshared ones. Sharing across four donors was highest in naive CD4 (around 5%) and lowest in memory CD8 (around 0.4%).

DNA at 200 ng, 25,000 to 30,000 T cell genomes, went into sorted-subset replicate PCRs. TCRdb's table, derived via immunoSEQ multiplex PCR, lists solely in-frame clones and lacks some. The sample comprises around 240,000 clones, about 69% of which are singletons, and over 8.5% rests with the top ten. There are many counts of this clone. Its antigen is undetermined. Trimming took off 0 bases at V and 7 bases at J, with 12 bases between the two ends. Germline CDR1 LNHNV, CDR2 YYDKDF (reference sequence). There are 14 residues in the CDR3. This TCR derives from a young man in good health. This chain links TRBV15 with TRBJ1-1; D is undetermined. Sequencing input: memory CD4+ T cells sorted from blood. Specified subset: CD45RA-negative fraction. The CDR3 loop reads CATSRDIGQHEAFF. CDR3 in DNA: TGTGCCACCAGCAGAGATATTGGGCAGCATGAAGCTTTCTTT.